These 19 T cell receptor beta chains were sequenced from one sample in a study of T cells after yellow fever vaccination. Via MiXCR, TCRdb re-called the 5' RACE reads, giving one row per CDR3 protein. The table lists about 310,000 distinct CDR3 sequences, about 3.5% of them singletons. The sequences come from PBMCs, collected on the day of the yellow fever booster vaccination. The receptors stem from a man aged 18 to 30 who received the YFV17D yellow fever vaccine.

This clonotype was counted at least ten times. The CDR3 region is CASNDRAKSYEQYF. The CDR3 DNA sequence: TGTGCCAGCAACGACAGGGCGAAGTCCTACGAGCAGTACTTC. The rearrangement joins TRBV6-1 to TRBJ2-7; 7 bases align to TRBD1. The V gene end was trimmed by 7 bases and the J gene end by 1 base; junction bases not matched to a gene: 7. Germline lookup yields CDR1 MNHNS and CDR2 SASEGT. The CDR3 covers 14 residues.

This chain uses TRBV7-2 with TRBJ2-2; the D is unclear. The V gene's germline CDR1 is SGHTA and CDR2 FQGNSA. Trimming removed 1 base at V and 7 bases at J, with 4 bases between. The CDR3 is 12 residues long. CDR3 residues: CASSLGIGELFF. CDR3 in DNA: TGTGCCAGCAGCTTAGGGATCGGGGAGCTGTTTTTT.

This clonotype was counted many times. This rearrangement joins TRBV5-1 to TRBJ2-1; TRBD1 might be the D (5 bases). CDR3 size: 13 residues. Trimming left V 2 bases short and J 4 bases short, with 7 bases between. The germline CDR1 and CDR2 sequences are SGHRS and YFSETQ. The CDR3 spells CASSFDRYNEQFF. The CDR3 DNA sequence: TGCGCCAGCAGCTTTGACAGATACAATGAGCAGTTCTTC.

Only a few counts were recorded for this clonotype. V gene TRBV7-6 combines with J gene TRBJ2-3; D ambiguous. Germline V CDR1 and CDR2: SGHVS, FNYEAQ. The CDR3 totals 19 residues. Trimming took off 6 bases at V and 7 bases at J, with 32 bases between the two ends. The CDR3 loop reads CASSSMTPLGRGITYTQYF. Here the CDR3 DNA reads TGTGCCAGCAGTTCCATGACCCCTTTAGGACGAGGAATAACATATACGCAGTATTTT.

This clonotype has ten or more counts. The chain has TRBV3-1 and TRBJ1-1; 9 nucleotides line up with TRBD1. There are 15 residues in the CDR3. Trimming at V came to 5 bases and at J to 6 bases, leaving 10 bases not matched to a gene. The germline V gene encodes CDR1 LGHDT and CDR2 YNNKEL (reference sequence). The DNA for the CDR3 is TGTGCCAGCAGCACACGGACAGGGGCGGACTCTGAAGCTTTCTTT. Translated: CASSTRTGADSEAFF.

This clonotype was observed many times. The genes are TRBV7-9 and TRBJ2-3, with 9 bases that match TRBD1. Germline trimming cut 3 bases from V and 4 bases from J; bases unmatched to any gene: 5. This CDR3 is 15 amino acids long. The germline V gene has CDR1 SEHNR and CDR2 FQNEAQ (reference sequence). The CDR3 loop is CASSFRQGGPDTQYF. The CDR3, as DNA: TGTGCCAGCAGCTTTCGACAGGGGGGTCCAGATACGCAGTATTTT.

This clonotype has more than one count but fewer than ten. This chain links TRBV4-2 with TRBJ2-7; the match to TRBD2 covers 9 bases. The V and J ends lost 5 bases and 2 bases, in that order; junction bases with no gene match: 10. The CDR3 consists of 16 residues. Germline-derived CDR1 and CDR2 are LGHNA and YNFKEQ. CDR3 amino acids: CASSAGTSGLPYEQYF. CDR3 DNA sequence: TGTGCCAGCAGCGCAGGCACTAGCGGGTTGCCCTACGAGCAGTACTTC.

This clonotype was detected many times. The genes are TRBV5-1 and TRBJ1-6; D not resolved. Germline V gives CDR1 SGHRS, CDR2 YFSETQ. The CDR3 sequence is 15 residues long. Trimming left V 0 bases short and J 7 bases short, with 11 bases between. The CDR3 DNA reads as TGCGCCAGCAGCTTGGTCTCTCCGGGAAATTCACCCCTCCACTTT. This encodes CASSLVSPGNSPLHF.

The V gene is TRBV3-1, the J gene TRBJ1-6; unclear D gene. CDR1 and CDR2 from the germline V gene are LGHDT and YNNKEL (reference sequence). This CDR3 is built from 15 residues. The V gene lost 1 base and the J gene lost 9 bases, with 13 bases spanning the gap. In DNA form, the CDR3 reads TGTGCCAGCAGCCAAGTTTGGCAGCGCTCTTCACCCCTCCACTTT. It encodes CASSQVWQRSSPLHF.

This clonotype was seen at least ten times. This chain joins TRBV18 and TRBJ2-3; D is uncertain. The ends were cut back, 2 bases at V and 6 bases at J, with 6 bases in the middle. Germline V gene data show CDR1 as KGHSH and CDR2 as LQKENI. This CDR3 is built from 12 residues. The CDR3 DNA follows: TGTGCCAGCTCACCAGCTAGGGATACGCAGTATTTT. Its protein is CASSPARDTQYF.

The chain joins TRBV19 to TRBJ2-3; a possible D gene is TRBD1 (6 bases). The CDR3 runs 15 residues. The germline V and J ends were trimmed by 7 bases and 0 bases, with 14 bases remaining between them. Germline assignment: CDR1 LNHDA and CDR2 SQIVND (reference sequence). The CDR3 bases are TGTGCCAGTAAATTGGGGGCCCCTAGCACAGATACGCAGTATTTT. It translates to CASKLGAPSTDTQYF. Using reference TRBV19 and TRBJ2-3 for the parts outside the CDR3, the full variable domain is DGGITQSPKYLFRKEGQNVTLSCEQNLNHDAMYWYRQDPGQGLRLIYYSQIVNDFQKGDIAEGYSVSREKKESFPLTVTSAQKNPTAFYLCASKLGAPSTDTQYFGPGTRLTVL.

This clonotype showed up just a few times. The V and J genes are TRBV6-5 and TRBJ2-5, with 11 bases identical to TRBD2. J lost 5 bases, V lost 8 bases, and 7 bases had no gene match. The CDR3 spans 14 residues. The V gene's germline CDR1 is MNHEY and CDR2 SVGAGI. The CDR3: CASGLAGGRETQYF. The CDR3, as DNA: TGTGCCAGCGGGCTAGCGGGGGGAAGGGAGACCCAGTACTTC.

Ten or more counts support this clonotype. This rearrangement joins TRBV5-6 to TRBJ2-5, with 9 bases aligning to TRBD2. Germline CDR1 SGHDT, CDR2 YYEEEE. The V segment lost 4 bases and the J segment 5 bases; nucleotides outside the gene matches: 12. This CDR3 has 16 amino acids. The CDR3 sequence: CASSNPGLAQMETQYF. The CDR3 DNA reads as TGTGCCAGCAGCAACCCGGGACTAGCTCAGATGGAGACCCAGTACTTC. Together with reference TRBV5-6 and TRBJ2-5, the CDR3 gives the full variable domain: DAGVTQSPTHLIKTRGQQVTLRCSPKSGHDTVSWYQQALGQGPQFIFQYYEEEERQRGNFPDRFSGHQFPNYSSELNVNALLLGDSALYLCASSNPGLAQMETQYFGPGTRLLVL.

At least ten counts were recorded for this clonotype. The chain uses TRBV12-3 or TRBV12-4 and TRBJ2-7; weak D call: TRBD1 (5 bases). CDR3 length equals 15 residues. With 4 bases removed from V and 2 bases from J, the gap between germline ends came to 15 bases. In DNA, the CDR3 is TGTGCCAGCAGTTCCCACCAGACAGCGACCTACGAGCAGTACTTC. Translated: CASSSHQTATYEQYF.

A note on this clonotype: This may come from a read error, since a much larger clone is one base off. The genes are TRBV6-5 and TRBJ1-4, with D uncertain. Per the germline V gene, CDR1 is MNHEY and CDR2 is SVGAGI. The CDR3 runs to 10 residues. Trimming pared 6 bases from V and 7 bases from J, leaving 3 bases between. Written as DNA, the CDR3 is TGTGCCAGCAGGGGTGAAAAACTGTTTTTT. Translated, it gives CASRGEKLFF.

The rearrangement links TRBV12-3 or TRBV12-4 to TRBJ2-3, with TRBD1 as a possible D gene (5 bases). Trimming left V 8 bases short and J 3 bases short, with 21 bases between. The CDR3 contains 16 residues. The CDR3, as DNA: TGTGCCAGCCTCGCCCCAGGCAGGGAAGAAACAGATACGCAGTATTTT. This sequence encodes CASLAPGREETDTQYF.

This clonotype came up many times. The chain employs TRBV12-3 or TRBV12-4 and TRBJ1-2, with a tentative D call TRBD1 (5 bases). CDR3 length: 15 residues. Between the trimmed V and J ends, which lost 5 bases and 1 base, there was a span of 14 bases. In DNA, the CDR3 is TGTGCCAGCAGTCGCCGGGACTCAATTAACTATGGCTACACCTTC. It codes for CASSRRDSINYGYTF.

This clonotype appeared a few times. The V and J genes are TRBV4-2 and TRBJ1-2; D gene uncertain. Per the germline V gene, CDR1 is LGHNA and CDR2 is YNFKEQ. Trimming took off 1 base at V and 2 bases at J, with 11 bases between the two ends. This CDR3 contains 15 residues. This CDR3 is CASSQGPDGNYGYTF. As DNA, the CDR3 is TGTGCCAGCAGCCAAGGACCTGACGGAAACTATGGCTACACCTTC.

This clonotype showed up many times. The chain is built from TRBV11-2 and TRBJ1-6; no firm D call. CDR3 length: 15 amino acids. V was cut by 2 bases and J by 7 bases, with 12 bases left in between. Germline CDR1 and CDR2: SGHAT and FQNNGV. CDR3 protein: CASSLHPGSNSPLHF. As DNA, the CDR3 is TGTGCCAGCAGCTTACATCCGGGTAGCAATTCACCCCTCCACTTT.